These 28 T cell receptor beta chains share one sample of origin, sequenced in a study of cytomegalovirus exposure and HLA in healthy donors. TCRdb's table, derived via immunoSEQ multiplex PCR, lists solely in-frame clones and lacks some. This sample has about 74,000 clones, with roughly 94% found just once. The sample was PBMCs. Receptors originate from a man younger than 35 in good health and CMV-seropositive.

This chain connects TRBV15 to TRBJ2-4; D is unresolved. The CDR3 runs to 15 residues. Germline V lookup: CDR1 LNHNV, CDR2 YYDKDF (reference sequence). V lost 0 bases to trimming and J lost 0 bases, with 6 bases between them. The CDR3 region has the DNA TGTGCCACCAGCAGAGATACAGCAGCCAAAAACATTCAGTACTTC. Amino acid sequence: CATSRDTAAKNIQYF. Looking up the rest from reference TRBV15 and TRBJ2-4 gives the full variable domain: DAMVIQNPRYQVTQFGKPVTLSCSQTLNHNVMYWYQQKSSQAPKLLFHYYDKDFNNEADTPDNFQSRRPNTSFCFLDIRSPGLGDTAMYLCATSRDTAAKNIQYFGAGTRLSVL.

The J gene is TRBJ1-1, the V gene TRBV5-1; the match to TRBD1 covers 8 bases. After removal of 4 bases from V and 6 bases from J, the junction contained 8 bases not matched to a gene. The CDR3 runs to 14 residues. Germline CDR1 is SGHRS and CDR2 is YFSETQ. The CDR3 coding sequence is TGCGCCAGCAGCCCGGACAGGGCTCGGGCTGAAGCTTTCTTT. This encodes CASSPDRARAEAFF.

This chain uses TRBV10-3 with TRBJ1-5, with D perhaps TRBD1 (5 bases). V was pared by 3 bases and J by 8 bases, with 20 bases between. This CDR3 contains 16 residues. CDR1 and CDR2 from the germline V gene are ENHRY and SYGVKD. DNA of the CDR3: TGTGCCATCAGTGAAGGTATGGAGGGACTGGGGGAGCCCCAGCATTTT. Amino acids: CAISEGMEGLGEPQHF.

This chain links TRBV28 with TRBJ2-7; TRBD2 matches at 12 bases. Germline V gene data show CDR1 as MDHEN and CDR2 as SYDVKM. This CDR3 region has 15 residues. The V gene end was trimmed by 5 bases and the J gene end by 0 bases; junction bases not matched to a gene: 2. The CDR3 sequence: CASSLTSGSSYEQYF. CDR3 coding DNA: TGTGCCAGCAGTCTGACTAGCGGGAGCTCCTACGAGCAGTACTTC.

Regarding this clone: The junction departs from germline at one end; a sequencing error may be responsible. The V gene is TRBV7-7, the J gene TRBJ2-1, with 9 bases lining up with TRBD2. Germline CDR1 is SSHAT and CDR2 is FNYEAQ (reference sequence). The CDR3 is 15 residues long. The chain's CDR3 is CASSFAGGPGNEQFF. The CDR3 DNA follows: TGTGCTAGCAGCTTCGCGGGAGGGCCGGGCAATGAGCAGTTCTTC. Full variable domain (missing parts from reference TRBV7-7 and TRBJ2-1): GAGVSQSPRYKVTKRGQDVTLRCDPISSHATLYWYQQALGQGPEFLTYFNYEAQPDKSGLPSDRFSAERPEGSISTLTIQRTEQRDSAMYRCASSFAGGPGNEQFFGPGTRLTVL.

The J gene is TRBJ2-5, the V gene TRBV5-1; 14 nucleotides match TRBD2. V was clipped by 0 bases and J by 7 bases; unmatched bases: 11. Germline values: CDR1 SGHRS, CDR2 YFSETQ. CDR3 length: 18 residues. This CDR3 is CASSLANMGLAGAGTQYF. The CDR3 nucleotides are TGCGCCAGCAGCTTGGCCAATATGGGACTAGCGGGAGCGGGGACCCAGTACTTC.

The gene calls are TRBV11-2 and TRBJ1-2; 7 bases are shared with TRBD1. V was clipped by 4 bases and J by 3 bases; unmatched bases: 11. This CDR3 comprises 16 residues. Germline V gives CDR1 SGHAT, CDR2 FQNNGV. CDR3 coding DNA: TGTGCCAGCAGCTCCCTAAAGGGACAGTTCCACTATGGCTACACCTTC. Translated, it gives CASSSLKGQFHYGYTF.

This clone was observed a single time. The chain has TRBV6-5 and TRBJ2-1; tentatively, D is TRBD2 (6 bases). Germline lookup yields CDR1 MNHEY and CDR2 SVGAGI. CDR3 length equals 15 residues. Between the trimmed V and J ends, which lost 6 bases and 4 bases, there was a span of 16 bases. The CDR3 DNA sequence: TGTGCCAGCAGCTTAGGAGGGTCTCGTTACAATGAGCAGTTCTTC. Translated: CASSLGGSRYNEQFF.

V is TRBV30 and J is TRBJ2-3; D uncertain. CDR1 and CDR2 from the germline V gene are GTSNPN and SVGIG (reference sequence). Trimming left V 2 bases short and J 2 bases short, with 11 bases between. The CDR3 is 14 amino acids. The DNA for the CDR3 is TGTGCCTGGAGTCAAGCCCACCACACAGATACGCAGTATTTT. Translating it yields CAWSQAHHTDTQYF.

This chain links TRBV7-9 with TRBJ2-7, with 7 bases aligning to TRBD1. The CDR3 has 16 amino acids. V lost 6 bases and J lost 2; bases outside the gene matches: 13. From germline, CDR1 is SEHNR and CDR2 FQNEAQ (reference sequence). The CDR3 reads CASSPTTGSTPYEQYF. The CDR3 DNA reads as TGTGCCAGCAGTCCGACGACAGGGTCGACACCCTACGAGCAGTACTTC.

This clone showed up just once. The chain uses TRBV6-1 and TRBJ1-5; D is possibly TRBD1 (5 bases). The CDR3 runs to 13 residues. Germline V gene sequence: CDR1 MNHNS, CDR2 SASEGT. The V and J ends lost 6 bases and 2 bases respectively, with 8 bases between them. CDR3 nucleotide sequence: TGTGCCAGCAGAGGGGCCGGCAATCAGCCCCAGCATTTT. This codes for CASRGAGNQPQHF.

V usage is TRBV10-1 and J usage is TRBJ1-2; TRBD1 aligns across 9 bases. In germline, CDR1 is WNHNN, CDR2 SYGVQD (reference sequence). The CDR3 spans 12 residues. Trimming at V came to 10 bases and at J to 12 bases, leaving 12 bases not matched to a gene. The CDR3 protein is CAINTGTGSDTF. The CDR3 DNA is TGCGCCATCAATACCGGGACAGGGAGCGACACCTTC.

This clone is labeled medium-sized. The gene calls are TRBV6-1 and TRBJ2-5; 9 bases map to TRBD2. CDR1 is MNHNS and CDR2 is SASEGT in the germline V gene. The CDR3 extends over 15 amino acids. The V and J ends lost 1 base and 4 bases, in that order; junction bases with no gene match: 4. CDR3 sequence (DNA): TGTGCCAGCAGTGAAGGGACTAGCGACTTAGAGACCCAGTACTTC. Amino acid sequence: CASSEGTSDLETQYF.

This clone came up once. CDR3 region: CASRGGYEQYF. As DNA, the CDR3 is TGTGCCAGCAGAGGCGGCTACGAGCAGTACTTC. The rearrangement joins TRBV2 to TRBJ2-7; no reliable D call. This CDR3 comprises 11 residues. Germline V CDR1 and CDR2: SNHLY, FYNNEI. V was cut by 6 bases and J by 3 bases, with 6 bases left in between.

This clone has a single count. The rearrangement uses TRBV6-5 and TRBJ2-1, with TRBD1 as a possible D gene (6 bases). The CDR3 covers 13 residues. Germline V gene lookup returns CDR1 MNHEY and CDR2 SVGAGI. Between the trimmed V and J ends, which lost 0 bases and 8 bases, there was a span of 8 bases. CDR3 in DNA: TGTGCCAGCAGTTACTCTGACAGGCATGAGCAGTTCTTC. Its protein product is CASSYSDRHEQFF.

The J gene is TRBJ1-5, the V gene TRBV19; D might be TRBD1 (6 bases). V lost 10 bases and J 4 bases, leaving 14 bases between the germline ends. This CDR3 has 13 residues. The germline V gene has CDR1 LNHDA and CDR2 SQIVND (reference sequence). CDR3 DNA sequence: TGTGCCACGGCGGACCAGGGGAATCAGCCCCAGCATTTT. Translated, it gives CATADQGNQPQHF.

J is TRBJ1-4 and V is TRBV5-1; TRBD1 matches at 8 bases. The CDR3 is 13 amino acids. The germline V gene has CDR1 SGHRS and CDR2 YFSETQ. The ends lost 2 bases at V and 8 bases at J; junction bases unmatched: 2. CDR3 nucleotides: TGCGCCAGCAGCTTACAGGGGGAGGAAAAACTGTTTTTT. Protein: CASSLQGEEKLFF.

The chain links TRBV5-6 to TRBJ2-3; 8 bases align to TRBD2. Unmatched junction bases numbered 9, after V lost 4 bases and J lost 5 bases. There are 15 residues in the CDR3. Germline CDR1 SGHDT, CDR2 YYEEEE. As DNA, the CDR3 is TGTGCCAGCAGCGGAAGCGGGAGAGAGAGAGATACGCAGTATTTT. It codes for CASSGSGRERDTQYF.

This clone was recorded only once. V gene TRBV21-1 combines with J gene TRBJ2-1; the listed D gene, TRBD1, was not tested against the DNA. TRBV21-1 corresponds to a pseudogene. The CDR3 is 15 amino acids. CDR3 DNA sequence: TGTGCCAACCCATTGGACAGGACAACCTACAATGAGCAGTTCTTC. Translating gives CANPLDRTTYNEQFF.

The chain has TRBV5-4 and TRBJ2-1, with 16 bases fitting TRBD2. The trim removed 3 bases at V and 2 bases at J, leaving 2 bases unmatched. CDR1 and CDR2 (germline): SGHNT, YYREEE (reference sequence). The length of the CDR3 is 17 residues. The CDR3 nucleotides read TGTGCCAGCAGCTCCGGGACTAGCGGGAGGGCCTACAATGAGCAGTTCTTC. Translating it yields CASSSGTSGRAYNEQFF.

This clone was seen a single time. The junction shows a germline mismatch at one end, possibly a read error. This CDR3 is CASSLGVGAEAFF. The DNA of the CDR3 is TGTGCTAGCAGCTTAGGCGTGGGGGCGGAAGCTTTCTTT. The genes are TRBV7-7 and TRBJ1-1; tentative D call: TRBD1 (6 bases). CDR3 size: 13 residues. From germline, CDR1 is SSHAT and CDR2 FNYEAQ (reference sequence).

V and J are TRBV18 and TRBJ2-7; the match to TRBD1 covers 9 bases. CDR1 is KGHSH, CDR2 LQKENI, per germline. The CDR3 is 14 residues long. Unmatched junction bases numbered 5, after V lost 5 bases and J lost 3 bases. The CDR3 region has the DNA TGTGCCAGCTCATCGAGGGACAGGGACTACGAGCAGTACTTC. This encodes CASSSRDRDYEQYF.

This CDR3 is CASSEYGYNEQFF. CDR3 DNA sequence: TGTGCCAGCAGTGAATACGGGTACAATGAGCAGTTCTTC. The chain joins TRBV25-1 to TRBJ2-1, with D unclear. The V and J ends lost 0 bases and 4 bases respectively, with 4 bases between them. Germline loops: CDR1 MGHDK, CDR2 SYGVNS. This CDR3 contains 13 residues.

The V call is TRBV5-1, the J call TRBJ2-5; 11 positions agree with TRBD2. Germline trimming cut 2 bases from V and 5 bases from J; bases unmatched to any gene: 8. Germline V gene lookup returns CDR1 SGHRS and CDR2 YFSETQ. This CDR3 comprises 16 residues. CDR3 DNA sequence: TGCGCCAGCAGCTTTTCACTAGCGGGAGATATGGAGACCCAGTACTTC. This sequence encodes CASSFSLAGDMETQYF. The whole variable domain, remainder taken from reference TRBV5-1 and TRBJ2-5, is KAGVTQTPRYLIKTRGQQVTLSCSPISGHRSVSWYQQTPGQGLQFLFEYFSETQRNKGNFPGRFSGRQFSNSRSEMNVSTLELGDSALYLCASSFSLAGDMETQYFGPGTRLLVL.

The rearrangement joins TRBV27 to TRBJ2-2, with a weak D call TRBD2 (6 bases). From germline, CDR1 is MNHEY and CDR2 SMNVEV (reference sequence). The CDR3 is made up of 16 amino acids. Trimming shortened V by 0 bases and J by 6 bases, and 14 bases separated the two germline ends. CDR3 sequence reads: CASSLSNPGAPGELFF. Written as DNA, the CDR3 is TGTGCCAGCAGTTTATCGAACCCGGGAGCCCCCGGGGAGCTGTTTTTT.

This clone was detected only once. The chain combines TRBV27 with TRBJ2-3, with 10 positions matching TRBD2. Germline assignment: CDR1 MNHEY and CDR2 SMNVEV (reference sequence). The V and J ends lost 7 bases and 2 bases, in that order; junction bases with no gene match: 9. This CDR3 is 16 amino acids long. CDR3 in amino acids: CASTPRTSGYTDTQYF. The CDR3 DNA reads TGTGCCAGCACCCCTAGGACTAGCGGATACACAGATACGCAGTATTTT.

This chain uses TRBV5-1 with TRBJ2-1; 11 bases match TRBD1. Germline loops: CDR1 SGHRS, CDR2 YFSETQ. This CDR3 is 15 amino acids long. Trimming took 4 bases from V and 6 from J; bases not matched to a gene: 6. The CDR3 reads CASSVSGTGGNEQFF. CDR3 nucleotide sequence: TGCGCCAGCAGCGTGTCCGGGACAGGGGGCAATGAGCAGTTCTTC.

The chain combines TRBV6-5 with TRBJ2-5, with a weak D call TRBD2 (5 bases). Trimming pared 0 bases from V and 5 bases from J, leaving 16 bases between. This CDR3 is built from 16 residues. Germline assignment: CDR1 MNHEY and CDR2 SVGAGI. In DNA form, the CDR3 reads TGTGCCAGCAGTTACTCGTTCAGAGGAGGTGGGGAGACCCAGTACTTC. Protein sequence: CASSYSFRGGGETQYF.